Listed here is a single TCR beta chain. As to time point: pre-treatment baseline. The data stem from a study of blood T cell dynamics during melanoma immunotherapy. TCRdb keeps only in-frame clones here, not all; method: immunoSEQ multiplex PCR. The sample includes roughly 23,000 clones, nearly 90% of them seen just once. V was pared by 1 base and J by 1 base, with 11 bases of the junction left unmatched. The CDR3 covers 18 residues. Germline V CDR1 and CDR2: SGHRS, YFSETQ. The V and J genes are TRBV5-1 and TRBJ2-5, with 9 bases aligning to TRBD1. The TCR comes from a human donor with melanoma. The source was blood, collected from a patient treated with checkpoint blockade. CDR3 sequence reads: CASSLLGTGIGGQETQYF. In DNA, the CDR3 is TGCGCCAGCAGCTTGTTGGGGACAGGGATCGGGGGCCAAGAGACCCAGTACTTC.